This entry is about one T cell receptor beta chain. Its matching antigen is unknown. The data belong to a study of T-cell reconstitution after alpha-beta-depleted transplantation in children. The authors prepared the TCRbeta library with unique molecular identifiers. In TCRdb, the PCR reads were re-called with MiXCR into one record per CDR3 protein. The data contain about 610,000 distinct CDR3 sequences, 25% to 30% of them singletons. The study, taken as a whole, reports: Several hundred graft clones that had expanded were reportedly the source of alpha-beta T cells about two months after transplant.

Source: PBMCs, taken before TCRalphabeta/CD19-depleted stem cell transplant. The clonotype originates from a boy younger than two with Wiskott-Aldrich syndrome, due to receive a stem cell transplant.

CDR3 nucleotides: TGCAGTGCTAGAGGAGGACAGGTGTGGCCCCAGCATTTT. The encoded protein is CSARGGQVWPQHF. The rearrangement uses TRBV20-1 and TRBJ1-5; 7 nucleotides match TRBD1. The ends lost 1 base at V and 9 bases at J; junction bases unmatched: 6. This CDR3 region has 13 residues. Germline V gene data show CDR1 as DFQATT and CDR2 as SNEGSKA (reference sequence).